Below, 24 T cell receptor beta chains from the same sample are listed, as sequenced in a study of OX40 agonist ivuxolimab in advanced cancers. Receptor amplification or capture employed the immunoSEQ multiplex PCR assay. TCRdb stores this immuneACCESS table with in-frame sequences only. Part of the clones is absent; in the studies checked, under half of the shortfall reflects unresolved V genes, and no reason is known for the rest. The sample has over 100,000 clones on record, more than 85% of them singletons. The top ten constitute under 1.3% of the sample. This specimen consisted of CD4+ or CD8+ T cells sorted from blood, obtained in a trial of the OX40 agonist ivuxolimab. These receptors all come from an adult with an advanced solid tumor such as melanoma, head and neck, liver or kidney cancer.

V and J are TRBV10-3 and TRBJ2-7, with D perhaps TRBD1 or TRBD2 (5 bases each). The CDR3 loop spans 12 amino acids. V gave up 8 bases and J gave up 2 bases, with 10 bases separating them. From germline, CDR1 is ENHRY and CDR2 SYGVKD. CDR3 DNA: TGTGCCATCGGGACGGAGCCCTACGAGCAGTACTTC. This sequence encodes CAIGTEPYEQYF.

The chain employs TRBV10-1 and TRBJ1-1; D not resolved. This CDR3 comprises 13 residues. In germline, CDR1 is WNHNN, CDR2 SYGVQD (reference sequence). V lost 2 bases and J lost 2, with 6 bases in between. The CDR3 region has the DNA TGCGCCAGCAGTGAGGGCATTAACACTGAAGCTTTCTTT. This sequence encodes CASSEGINTEAFF.

The rearrangement joins TRBV2 to TRBJ1-4; perhaps TRBD1 as D (5 bases). From germline, CDR1 is SNHLY and CDR2 FYNNEI. The V end lost 6 bases, the J end lost 3 bases, and 14 bases lay between the germline ends. The CDR3 runs to 15 residues. CDR3 sequence reads: CASSQRGGANEKLFF. CDR3 sequence (DNA): TGTGCCAGCAGCCAAAGGGGAGGGGCTAATGAAAAACTGTTTTTT.

This clone has more than one count but fewer than ten. V usage is TRBV14 and J usage is TRBJ2-7, with TRBD1 matching over 9 bases. The CDR3 runs to 16 residues. Germline CDR1 and CDR2: SGHDN and FVKESK. The junction had 8 bases not matched to a gene; V was cut back by 3 bases and J by 2 bases. The CDR3, as DNA: TGTGCCAGCAGCCACCTTACGGGACAGGGCCCCTACGAGCAGTACTTC. Protein sequence: CASSHLTGQGPYEQYF.

The chain links TRBV5-1 to TRBJ2-1; 7 nucleotides match TRBD1. Germline values: CDR1 SGHRS, CDR2 YFSETQ. The CDR3 extends over 16 amino acids. The V gene end was trimmed by 4 bases and the J gene end by 1 base; junction bases not matched to a gene: 8. The CDR3 region is CASSAGTALSYNEQFF. The CDR3 coding sequence is TGCGCCAGCAGCGCCGGGACAGCCCTTTCCTACAATGAGCAGTTCTTC.

The CDR3 spells CASSRPTGENEKLFF. The DNA for the CDR3 is TGTGCCAGCAGTAGGCCGACAGGGGAAAATGAAAAACTGTTTTTT. The genes are TRBV6-5 and TRBJ1-4, with 8 bases fitting TRBD1. The CDR3 length is 15 residues. Germline CDR1 and CDR2: MNHEY and SVGAGI. The ends lost 5 bases at V and 5 bases at J; junction bases unmatched: 7.

The chain joins TRBV10-2 to TRBJ1-2, with D perhaps matching TRBD1 (6 bases). CDR3 length: 13 amino acids. CDR1 is WSHSY and CDR2 is SAAADI in the germline V gene. Trimming removed 10 bases from V and 4 bases from J, with 16 bases in between. CDR3 residues: CATSRTDSYGYTF. The CDR3 DNA follows: TGCGCCACCTCTCGGACAGACTCCTATGGCTACACCTTC.

The chain combines TRBV12-5 with TRBJ2-7, with 9 bases matching TRBD1. J was trimmed by 4 bases and V by 5 bases; bases with no gene match: 9. Germline V gives CDR1 LGHNT, CDR2 FRNRAP. CDR3 length equals 15 residues. The CDR3 region is CASGPLQGARYEQYF. Here the CDR3 DNA reads TGTGCTAGTGGTCCCTTACAGGGGGCGCGGTACGAGCAGTACTTC.

The sample holds a few counts of this clone. The CDR3 region is CASSPRGDYEQYF. CDR3 nucleotide sequence: TGTGCCAGCTCACCACGAGGGGACTACGAGCAGTACTTC. This sequence joins TRBV18 and TRBJ2-7, with D possibly being TRBD1 or TRBD2 (5 bases each). Germline lookup yields CDR1 KGHSH and CDR2 LQKENI. This CDR3 is 13 amino acids long. The V and J ends lost 1 base and 3 bases respectively, with 7 bases between them.

The chain couples TRBV12-5 to TRBJ2-2, with D possibly matching TRBD1 (6 bases). V dropped 3 bases and J dropped 5 bases, with 7 bases sitting between them. This CDR3 contains 13 residues. Germline loops: CDR1 LGHNT, CDR2 FRNRAP. CDR3 in amino acids: CASGLGGTGELFF. CDR3 bases: TGTGCTAGTGGTTTAGGGGGAACCGGGGAGCTGTTTTTT.

This rearrangement joins TRBV5-4 to TRBJ2-2; 7 bases align to TRBD2. The CDR3 totals 13 residues. Losses at the gene ends were 6 bases for V and 6 bases for J; bases not matched to a gene: 5. Germline V gene lookup returns CDR1 SGHNT and CDR2 YYREEE (reference sequence). The CDR3 coding sequence is TGTGCCAGCACGGGGGGTCTGGCCGGGGAGCTGTTTTTT. Amino acid sequence: CASTGGLAGELFF.

V is TRBV6-5 and J is TRBJ1-6; tentatively, D is TRBD1 (5 bases). This CDR3 comprises 16 residues. The germline V and J ends were trimmed by 4 bases and 7 bases, with 17 bases remaining between them. The germline V gene encodes CDR1 MNHEY and CDR2 SVGAGI. The CDR3 is CASSSLEGRMNSPLHF. Here the CDR3 DNA reads TGTGCCAGCAGTTCCCTCGAGGGACGGATGAATTCACCCCTCCACTTT.

The chain is built from TRBV9 and TRBJ2-3, with D perhaps matching TRBD1 or TRBD2 (5 bases each). The germline CDR1 and CDR2 sequences are SGDLS and YYNGEE. V shed 4 bases and J shed 10 bases, with 19 bases lying between them. CDR3 size: 14 residues. This CDR3 reads CASSPRDRLAPQYF. In DNA form, the CDR3 reads TGTGCCAGCAGCCCCCGGGACCGCCTCGCGCCGCAGTATTTT.

V and J are TRBV6-5 and TRBJ1-1; D is uncertain. The CDR3 runs to 13 residues. Germline V lookup: CDR1 MNHEY, CDR2 SVGAGI. Trimming cost V 7 bases and J 2 bases, with 11 bases left between them. In DNA form, the CDR3 reads TGTGCCAGCACCCTTGGCGGTAACACTGAAGCTTTCTTT. It codes for CASTLGGNTEAFF.

The chain combines TRBV15 with TRBJ1-6; 9 bases fit TRBD1. The CDR3 covers 16 residues. Per germline, CDR1 LNHNV and CDR2 YYDKDF (reference sequence). V lost 3 bases to trimming and J lost 6 bases; unmatched junction nucleotides: 6. The CDR3 spells CATSRDTGQGNSPLHF. The CDR3 coding sequence is TGTGCCACCAGCAGGGACACGGGACAGGGTAATTCACCCCTCCACTTT.

This chain joins TRBV5-1 and TRBJ1-1, with D perhaps TRBD1 (6 bases). Trimming took 2 bases from V and 5 from J, leaving 16 bases between them. There are 15 residues in the CDR3. Germline-derived CDR1 and CDR2 are SGHRS and YFSETQ. Written as DNA, the CDR3 is TGCGCCAGCAGCTTCGGACAGTCAGGGGCGACTGAAGCTTTCTTT. This translates into CASSFGQSGATEAFF.

V usage is TRBV7-2 and J usage is TRBJ2-7, with a weak D call TRBD2 (5 bases). CDR1 and CDR2 (germline): SGHTA, FQGNSA. This CDR3 comprises 14 residues. The V end lost 5 bases, the J end lost 0 bases, and 11 bases lay between the germline ends. CDR3 sequence (DNA): TGTGCCAGCAGCCGTGGACTCGACTCCTACGAGCAGTACTTC. It specifies CASSRGLDSYEQYF.

The rearrangement joins TRBV6-5 to TRBJ1-1, with a weak D call TRBD1 (5 bases). Looked up from germline, CDR1 is MNHEY and CDR2 is SVGAGI. The V and J ends lost 0 bases and 3 bases respectively, with 8 bases between them. The CDR3 totals 14 residues. The CDR3 loop reads CASSYSRGDTEAFF. The CDR3 nucleotides read TGTGCCAGCAGTTACTCGAGAGGGGACACTGAAGCTTTCTTT.

The chain recombines TRBV19 with TRBJ2-6, with D perhaps being TRBD1 or TRBD2 (5 bases each). CDR1 is LNHDA, CDR2 SQIVND, per germline (reference sequence). The CDR3 is made up of 15 amino acids. With 7 bases removed from V and 2 bases from J, the gap between germline ends came to 12 bases. CDR3: CASMRGAPGANVLTF. The CDR3 DNA sequence: TGTGCCAGTATGCGAGGGGCGCCTGGGGCCAACGTCCTGACTTTC.

The chain links TRBV7-2 to TRBJ2-5, with 8 positions matching TRBD2. The CDR3 spans 17 residues. Germline CDR1 SGHTA, CDR2 FQGNSA. The V segment lost 1 base and the J segment 9 bases; nucleotides outside the gene matches: 16. The DNA for the CDR3 is TGTGCCAGCAGCTTAGGCGGTCCCGGGAGGGGCCAAGCGGCCCAGTACTTC. Translating gives CASSLGGPGRGQAAQYF.

This clone appeared a single time. The V call is TRBV6-5, the J call TRBJ1-4; possibly TRBD1 for D (6 bases). With 2 bases removed from V and 7 bases from J, the gap between germline ends came to 11 bases. The germline V gene encodes CDR1 MNHEY and CDR2 SVGAGI. This CDR3 is built from 14 residues. The CDR3, as DNA: TGTGCCAGCAGTTACCGGGGGGCGCGTGAAAAACTGTTTTTT. It specifies CASSYRGAREKLFF.

The chain recombines TRBV7-9 with TRBJ2-2; D might be TRBD2 (5 bases). CDR1 and CDR2 from the germline V gene are SEHNR and FQNEAQ (reference sequence). V was clipped by 0 bases and J by 5 bases, with 7 bases between them. The CDR3 is 14 amino acids. Here the CDR3 reads CASSLAEGTGELFF. The DNA of the CDR3 is TGTGCCAGCAGCTTAGCTGAGGGAACCGGGGAGCTGTTTTTT.

This chain joins TRBV2 and TRBJ2-2; 7 positions agree with TRBD1. After removal of 4 bases from V and 6 bases from J, the junction contained 5 bases not matched to a gene. Germline CDR1 is SNHLY and CDR2 is FYNNEI. The CDR3 loop spans 14 amino acids. CDR3 amino acids: CASSGYRGPGELFF. The CDR3 DNA sequence: TGTGCCAGCAGTGGATACAGGGGCCCCGGGGAGCTGTTTTTT.

The count of this clone is one. The chain couples TRBV6-1 to TRBJ1-2; no clear D gene. Trimming pared 3 bases from V and 1 base from J, leaving 9 bases between. This CDR3 comprises 14 residues. Germline CDR1 MNHNS, CDR2 SASEGT. The CDR3 protein is CASSEESFNYGYTF. DNA of the CDR3: TGTGCCAGCAGTGAGGAGTCATTTAACTATGGCTACACCTTC.